Presented here are 21 T cell receptor beta chains from one specimen sequenced in a study of blood T cell repertoires in COVID-19. Sequencing was performed with immunoSEQ multiplex PCR; in TCRdb, only in-frame clones are kept and a portion is missing. The table records about 200,000 clones, about 80% of them present only once. The sample was peripheral blood. Every receptor here comes from a human donor with acute or convalescent COVID-19. The donor label of this sample is uncertain.

The V and J genes are TRBV6-2 or TRBV6-3 and TRBJ2-7; 9 bases align to TRBD1. V was clipped by 0 bases and J by 0 bases; unmatched bases: 3. Germline loops: CDR1 MNHEY, CDR2 SVGEGT. This CDR3 spans 16 amino acids. The CDR3 region is CASSYSGQGSSYEQYF. CDR3 DNA sequence: TGTGCCAGCAGTTACTCGGGACAGGGTAGCTCCTACGAGCAGTACTTC.

V usage is TRBV19 and J usage is TRBJ1-4, with D perhaps matching TRBD1 (6 bases). The germline CDR1 and CDR2 sequences are LNHDA and SQIVND (reference sequence). The V end lost 8 bases, the J end lost 3 bases, and 13 bases lay between the germline ends. The CDR3 consists of 14 residues. In DNA form, the CDR3 reads TGTGCCAGTCGAACAGGGCCGGCTAATGAAAAACTGTTTTTT. It is translated as CASRTGPANEKLFF.

The CDR3 region has the DNA TGTGCCAGCAGTTACTCTGCGGGAGCGGGTAATGAGCAGTTCTTC. Translation: CASSYSAGAGNEQFF. This chain joins TRBV6-5 and TRBJ2-1, with 7 bases that match TRBD2. The CDR3 runs to 15 residues. Germline lookup yields CDR1 MNHEY and CDR2 SVGAGI. The V and J ends lost 0 bases and 7 bases, in that order; junction bases with no gene match: 6.

V is TRBV29-1 and J is TRBJ2-7, with 7 bases that match TRBD1. This CDR3 contains 12 residues. V dropped 6 bases and J dropped 2; count of bases not matched to a gene: 4. CDR1 and CDR2 (germline): SQVTM, ANQGSEA. The CDR3 DNA is TGCAGCGTCCGGGACAGAACCTACGAGCAGTACTTC. Translated: CSVRDRTYEQYF.

This clone was seen a few times. The chain uses TRBV24-1 and TRBJ1-1; TRBD1 aligns across 7 bases. CDR1 is KGHDR and CDR2 is SFDVKD in the germline V gene. The V segment lost 4 bases and the J segment 10 bases; nucleotides outside the gene matches: 5. This CDR3 has 12 amino acids. CDR3 region: CATSEQQGRAFF. CDR3 coding DNA: TGTGCCACCAGTGAGCAACAGGGGAGAGCTTTCTTT.

The chain combines TRBV28 with TRBJ2-4; 9 bases agree with TRBD2. Per germline, CDR1 MDHEN and CDR2 SYDVKM. CDR3 length equals 12 residues. With 10 bases clipped from V and 6 bases from J, the junction kept 4 bases outside the gene matches. The chain's CDR3 is CATQGLANIQYF. The CDR3 nucleotides read TGTGCCACCCAGGGACTAGCAAACATTCAGTACTTC.

V gene TRBV29-1 combines with J gene TRBJ1-2; 10 nucleotides match TRBD1. CDR1 and CDR2 (germline): SQVTM, ANQGSEA. V lost 6 bases and J lost 5; bases outside the gene matches: 6. CDR3 length: 13 residues. CDR3 loop: CSVRTGGTYGYTF. Here the CDR3 DNA reads TGCAGCGTCCGGACAGGGGGGACGTATGGCTACACCTTC.

The V call is TRBV7-8, the J call TRBJ2-1; a weak D match, TRBD2 (5 bases). CDR1 SGHVS and CDR2 FQNEAQ come from the germline V gene. This CDR3 is 13 amino acids long. V lost 2 bases and J lost 7, with 9 bases in between. CDR3 region: CASSLSGRNEQFF. CDR3 coding DNA: TGTGCCAGCAGCTTAAGCGGAAGGAATGAGCAGTTCTTC. The full variable domain, completed using reference TRBV7-8 and TRBJ2-1, is GAGVSQSPRYKVAKRGQDVALRCDPISGHVSLFWYQQALGQGPEFLTYFQNEAQLDKSGLPSDRFFAERPEGSVSTLKIQRTQQEDSAVYLCASSLSGRNEQFFGPGTRLTVL.

The chain joins TRBV7-9 to TRBJ2-5; D might be TRBD2 (5 bases). CDR3 length: 15 amino acids. Germline lookup yields CDR1 SEHNR and CDR2 FQNEAQ (reference sequence). V lost 1 base, J lost 3 bases, and 12 bases lay in between. The CDR3 DNA sequence: TGTGCCAGCAGCTTAGGAGGGAGTCAAAAAGAGACCCAGTACTTC. The encoded protein is CASSLGGSQKETQYF.

The chain employs TRBV19 and TRBJ2-7; a weak D match, TRBD1 (6 bases). The CDR3 spans 11 residues. Germline assignment: CDR1 LNHDA and CDR2 SQIVND (reference sequence). V was trimmed by 8 bases and J by 3 bases, leaving 8 bases between them. The CDR3 loop reads CASGTNYEQYF. The DNA for the CDR3 is TGTGCCAGTGGGACAAACTACGAGCAGTACTTC.

The V and J genes are TRBV11-2 and TRBJ2-1, with 10 bases matching TRBD2. Germline V gives CDR1 SGHAT, CDR2 FQNNGV. There are 15 residues in the CDR3. V trimming: 6 bases; J trimming: 8 bases; junction bases outside the gene matches: 10. CDR3 region: CASRMALAGKYEQFF. CDR3 coding DNA: TGTGCCAGCAGAATGGCACTAGCGGGAAAGTATGAGCAGTTCTTC.

The rearrangement links TRBV18 to TRBJ2-3, with 14 bases lining up with TRBD2. V lost 3 bases, J lost 1 base, and 6 bases stayed unmatched. The CDR3 is 18 amino acids. The germline V gene has CDR1 KGHSH and CDR2 LQKENI. The DNA of the CDR3 is TGTGCCAGCTCACCTAGACTAGCGGGAGGGCCTGGCACAGATACGCAGTATTTT. As protein: CASSPRLAGGPGTDTQYF.

This chain joins TRBV7-2 and TRBJ2-1; 9 bases line up with TRBD2. The V segment lost 3 bases and the J segment 6 bases; nucleotides outside the gene matches: 6. This CDR3 has 15 residues. Germline V gives CDR1 SGHTA, CDR2 FQGNSA. The CDR3: CASSFLGTSPNEQFF. CDR3 sequence (DNA): TGTGCCAGCAGCTTCCTCGGGACTAGCCCCAATGAGCAGTTCTTC.

The chain is built from TRBV5-1 and TRBJ2-7, with 8 bases matching TRBD2. The J segment lost 6 bases and the V segment lost 1 base, leaving 6 bases of the junction unmatched. Per the germline V gene, CDR1 is SGHRS and CDR2 is YFSETQ. CDR3 length: 14 residues. This CDR3 reads CASSLSRREGEQYF. The CDR3 DNA sequence: TGCGCCAGCAGCTTGTCGCGTCGGGAGGGCGAGCAGTACTTC.

This clone was seen a handful of times. This chain connects TRBV5-4 to TRBJ2-5; TRBD1 matches 10 bases. Germline loops: CDR1 SGHNT, CDR2 YYREEE (reference sequence). The CDR3 contains 16 residues. The trim removed 4 bases at V and 5 bases at J, leaving 11 bases unmatched. CDR3 DNA sequence: TGTGCCAGCAGCCCCCTCCGGGACAGGGGTGTGGAGACCCAGTACTTC. Translated: CASSPLRDRGVETQYF.

Only one count was recorded for this clone. This sequence joins TRBV19 and TRBJ1-1; no clear D. Trimming took 3 bases from V and 6 from J, leaving 14 bases between them. The CDR3 has 14 amino acids. Germline lookup yields CDR1 LNHDA and CDR2 SQIVND (reference sequence). The CDR3 bases are TGTGCCAGTAGTATCTACTCTGGGAGCGCTGAAGCTTTCTTT. As protein: CASSIYSGSAEAFF.

This chain connects TRBV2 to TRBJ2-1; TRBD2 might be the D (5 bases). The CDR3 is 14 amino acids. V lost 6 bases to trimming and J lost 2 bases, with 11 bases between them. Germline V lookup: CDR1 SNHLY, CDR2 FYNNEI. The CDR3 here is CASSEDSTYNEQFF. CDR3 bases: TGTGCCAGCAGCGAGGACTCGACCTACAATGAGCAGTTCTTC. Full variable domain (rest looked up from reference TRBV2 and TRBJ2-1): EPEVTQTPSHQVTQMGQEVILRCVPISNHLYFYWYRQILGQKVEFLVSFYNNEISEKSEIFDDQFSVERPDGSNFTLKIRSTKLEDSAMYFCASSEDSTYNEQFFGPGTRLTVL.

This chain links TRBV19 with TRBJ2-1; D might be TRBD2 (6 bases). Trimming took 3 bases from V and 9 from J, leaving 15 bases between them. The CDR3 runs to 14 residues. CDR1 is LNHDA, CDR2 SQIVND, per germline (reference sequence). The CDR3 nucleotides are TGTGCCAGTAGTATGGTAAGCGGGTCGGGTGAGCAGTTCTTC. As protein: CASSMVSGSGEQFF.

This chain joins TRBV7-9 and TRBJ2-5; TRBD1 matches at 8 bases. Germline V gene sequence: CDR1 SEHNR, CDR2 FQNEAQ (reference sequence). The CDR3 sequence is 16 residues long. The V gene end was trimmed by 5 bases and the J gene end by 0 bases; junction bases not matched to a gene: 8. This chain's CDR3 is CASSPGQGLYQETQYF. The CDR3 bases are TGTGCCAGCAGCCCCGGACAGGGATTGTACCAAGAGACCCAGTACTTC.

V and J are TRBV3-1 (or the pseudogene TRBV3-2) and TRBJ2-4; 11 bases line up with TRBD1. CDR3 length: 16 residues. Germline V CDR1 and CDR2: LGHDT, YNNKEL (reference sequence). V lost 3 bases, J lost 7 bases, and 8 bases stayed unmatched. CDR3 DNA sequence: TGTGCCAGCAGCCAGAGGTCGGGACAGGGGGTTAACATTCAGTACTTC. Its translation is CASSQRSGQGVNIQYF.

CDR3 DNA: TGTGCCAGCAGCATCGGGCGGGGGGGGATGAACATTCAGTACTTC. It codes for CASSIGRGGMNIQYF. This chain joins TRBV7-2 and TRBJ2-4, with TRBD2 matching over 9 bases. J was trimmed by 7 bases and V by 5 bases; bases with no gene match: 9. CDR3 length: 15 amino acids. CDR1 and CDR2 from the germline V gene are SGHTA and FQGNSA.